Presented here are 12 T cell receptor beta chains from one specimen sequenced in a study of blood T cell repertoires in COVID-19. Sequencing was performed with immunoSEQ multiplex PCR; in TCRdb, only in-frame clones are kept and a portion is missing. Among under 75,000 clones listed, about 76% were seen once. The sample comprised peripheral blood. All receptors come from a woman over 75 with acute or convalescent COVID-19.

V usage is TRBV29-1 and J usage is TRBJ1-4; 8 nucleotides line up with TRBD1. CDR1 and CDR2 from the germline V gene are SQVTM and ANQGSEA. The junction had 3 bases not matched to a gene; V was cut back by 8 bases and J by 4 bases. This CDR3 region has 12 residues. CDR3 protein: CSFTGGNEKLFF. The CDR3 DNA reads as TGCAGCTTCACAGGGGGTAATGAAAAACTGTTTTTT.

This clone was found a few times. J is TRBJ1-2 and V is TRBV15; 7 bases are a match to TRBD1. J lost 0 bases, V lost 0 bases, and 10 bases had no gene match. The CDR3 contains 18 residues. CDR1 and CDR2 (germline): LNHNV, YYDKDF (reference sequence). The CDR3 nucleotides read TGTGCCACCAGCAGAGATCGGGTTAGGACAGGCTCTAACTATGGCTACACCTTC. Amino acids: CATSRDRVRTGSNYGYTF.

Only a few counts were recorded for this clone. V gene TRBV9 combines with J gene TRBJ2-1, with D possibly TRBD2 on 6 matching bases. Trimming shortened V by 3 bases and J by 0 bases, and 13 bases separated the two germline ends. CDR1 is SGDLS, CDR2 YYNGEE, per germline. The CDR3 length is 16 residues. The CDR3 reads CASSDSGWSSYNEQFF. CDR3 nucleotide sequence: TGTGCCAGCAGCGATAGCGGTTGGAGCTCCTACAATGAGCAGTTCTTC.

V is TRBV7-3 and J is TRBJ1-2, with 9 positions matching TRBD1. Germline CDR1 and CDR2: SGHTA and FQGTGA. This CDR3 comprises 16 residues. The ends lost 5 bases at V and 3 bases at J; junction bases unmatched: 10. In nucleotides, the CDR3 is TGTGCCAGCAGCCTCTACCGGGACAGGGTTGACTATGGCTACACCTTC. Residues: CASSLYRDRVDYGYTF.

V is TRBV5-1 and J is TRBJ1-1; no firm D call. CDR1 is SGHRS and CDR2 is YFSETQ in the germline V gene. The CDR3 has 13 residues. The V end lost 0 bases, the J end lost 3 bases, and 6 bases lay between the germline ends. The CDR3: CASSLAPDTEAFF. The DNA of the CDR3 is TGCGCCAGCAGCTTGGCGCCGGACACTGAAGCTTTCTTT.

The CDR3 here is CASSPNAGSNTEAFF. The CDR3 nucleotides read TGTGCCAGCTCACCGAACGCGGGGAGCAACACTGAAGCTTTCTTT. The chain employs TRBV18 and TRBJ1-1; D is undetermined. The V and J ends lost 3 bases and 2 bases respectively, with 13 bases between them. Germline V gene lookup returns CDR1 KGHSH and CDR2 LQKENI. This CDR3 comprises 15 residues.

This rearrangement joins TRBV9 to TRBJ2-1; 8 nucleotides align to TRBD2. The CDR3 consists of 16 residues. V shed 0 bases, J shed 1 base, and the junction held 3 bases outside the gene matches. Germline V CDR1 and CDR2: SGDLS, YYNGEE. The CDR3: CASSVAPGGSYNEQFF. DNA of the CDR3: TGTGCCAGCAGCGTAGCGCCGGGAGGGTCCTACAATGAGCAGTTCTTC. Looking up the rest from reference TRBV9 and TRBJ2-1 gives the full variable domain: DSGVTQTPKHLITATGQRVTLRCSPRSGDLSVYWYQQSLDQGLQFLIQYYNGEERAKGNILERFSAQQFPDLHSELNLSSLELGDSALYFCASSVAPGGSYNEQFFGPGTRLTVL.

The chain is built from TRBV4-2 and TRBJ1-2, with a possible D match to TRBD1 (5 bases). The length of the CDR3 is 14 residues. Germline V gene lookup returns CDR1 LGHNA and CDR2 YNFKEQ. Trimming pared 2 bases from V and 4 bases from J, leaving 11 bases between. CDR3 coding DNA: TGTGCCAGCAGCCAACAGGGAATTGGCTATGGCTACACCTTC. Protein sequence: CASSQQGIGYGYTF.

This clone was recorded once. The V and J genes are TRBV27 and TRBJ2-7, with TRBD1 as a possible D gene (6 bases). Germline CDR1 and CDR2: MNHEY and SMNVEV (reference sequence). The length of the CDR3 is 15 residues. The V end was cut by 5 bases, the J end by 3 bases, with 17 bases between. Here the CDR3 reads CASSPRFLGGYEQYF. DNA of the CDR3: TGTGCCAGCAGTCCCCGGTTTTTAGGGGGCTACGAGCAGTACTTC.

The chain couples TRBV19 to TRBJ1-2; D might be TRBD1 (5 bases). This CDR3 region has 15 residues. V lost 2 bases and J 5 bases, leaving 15 bases between the germline ends. In germline, CDR1 is LNHDA, CDR2 SQIVND (reference sequence). The CDR3 nucleotides read TGTGCCAGTAGTATAAGCCAGGGCGCCGCTTATGGCTACACCTTC. This sequence encodes CASSISQGAAYGYTF.

This clone occurred a few times. The V call is TRBV7-9, the J call TRBJ2-2; D gene uncertain. The CDR3 covers 12 residues. With 3 bases removed from V and 8 bases from J, the gap between germline ends came to 7 bases. The germline V gene has CDR1 SEHNR and CDR2 FQNEAQ (reference sequence). The CDR3: CASSLSQGELFF. The DNA of the CDR3 is TGTGCCAGCAGCTTGTCACAGGGGGAGCTGTTTTTT.

The chain combines TRBV30 with TRBJ2-2; 11 bases agree with TRBD2. This CDR3 is built from 17 residues. Looked up from germline, CDR1 is GTSNPN and CDR2 is SVGIG (reference sequence). The V segment lost 2 bases and the J segment 6 bases; nucleotides outside the gene matches: 11. In nucleotides, the CDR3 is TGTGCCTGGAGTTGGGGCTCTAGCGGGAGGAGGCCCGGGGAGCTGTTTTTT. It is translated as CAWSWGSSGRRPGELFF.